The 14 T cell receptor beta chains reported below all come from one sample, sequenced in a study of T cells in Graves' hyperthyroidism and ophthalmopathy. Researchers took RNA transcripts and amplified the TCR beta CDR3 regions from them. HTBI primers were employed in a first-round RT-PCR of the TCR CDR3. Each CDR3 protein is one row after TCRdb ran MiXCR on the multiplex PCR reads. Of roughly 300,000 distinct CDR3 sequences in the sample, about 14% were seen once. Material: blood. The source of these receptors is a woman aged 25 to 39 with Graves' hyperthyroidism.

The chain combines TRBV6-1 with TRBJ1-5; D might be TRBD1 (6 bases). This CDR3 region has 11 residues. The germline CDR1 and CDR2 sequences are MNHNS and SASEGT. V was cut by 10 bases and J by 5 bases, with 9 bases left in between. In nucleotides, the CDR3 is TGTGCCACCGGGGGCTATCAGCCCCAGCATTTT. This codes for CATGGYQPQHF.

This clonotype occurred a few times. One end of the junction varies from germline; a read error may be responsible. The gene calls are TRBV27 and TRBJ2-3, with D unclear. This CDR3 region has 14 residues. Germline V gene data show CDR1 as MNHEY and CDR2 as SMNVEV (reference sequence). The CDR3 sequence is CATSLPGGTDTQYF. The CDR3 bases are TGTGCCACCAGTTTACCTGGGGGCACAGATACGCAGTATTTT.

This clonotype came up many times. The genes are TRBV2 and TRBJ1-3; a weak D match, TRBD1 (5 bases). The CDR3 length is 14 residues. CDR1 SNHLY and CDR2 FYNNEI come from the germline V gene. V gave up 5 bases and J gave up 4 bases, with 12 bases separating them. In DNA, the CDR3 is TGTGCCAGCAGTTCGACAGAATCGGGAAACACCATATATTTT. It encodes CASSSTESGNTIYF.

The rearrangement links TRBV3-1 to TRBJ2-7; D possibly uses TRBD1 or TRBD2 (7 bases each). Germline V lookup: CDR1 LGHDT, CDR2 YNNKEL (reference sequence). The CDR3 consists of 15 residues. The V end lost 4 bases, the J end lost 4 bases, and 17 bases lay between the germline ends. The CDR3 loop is CASSPRGTAKYEQYF. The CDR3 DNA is TGTGCCAGCAGCCCGCGGGGGACAGCAAAATACGAGCAGTACTTC.

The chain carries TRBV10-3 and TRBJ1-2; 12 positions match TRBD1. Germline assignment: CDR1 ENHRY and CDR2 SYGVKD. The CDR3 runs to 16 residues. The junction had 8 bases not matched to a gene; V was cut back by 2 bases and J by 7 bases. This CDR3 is CAISERPGQGAIGYTF. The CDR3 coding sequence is TGTGCCATCAGTGAGCGGCCGGGACAGGGGGCGATTGGCTACACCTTC.

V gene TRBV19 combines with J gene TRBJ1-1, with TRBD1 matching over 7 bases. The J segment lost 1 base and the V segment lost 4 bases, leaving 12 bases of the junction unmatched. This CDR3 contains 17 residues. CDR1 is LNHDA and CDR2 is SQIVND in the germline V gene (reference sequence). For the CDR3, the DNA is TGTGCCAGTAGTAACCCACGGGGGACAGACCCGAACACTGAAGCTTTCTTT. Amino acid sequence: CASSNPRGTDPNTEAFF.

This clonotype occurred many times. CDR3 nucleotide sequence: TGTGCCAGCAGCGACAACAGCAATGAGCAGTTCTTC. It translates to CASSDNSNEQFF. The chain links TRBV11-2 to TRBJ2-1, with unresolved D. The CDR3 sequence is 12 residues long. CDR1 SGHAT and CDR2 FQNNGV come from the germline V gene. V was trimmed by 5 bases and J by 6 bases, leaving 8 bases between them.

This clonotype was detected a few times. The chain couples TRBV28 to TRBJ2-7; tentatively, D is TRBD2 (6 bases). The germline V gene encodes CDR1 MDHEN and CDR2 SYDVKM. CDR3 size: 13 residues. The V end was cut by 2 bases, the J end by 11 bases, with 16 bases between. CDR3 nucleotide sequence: TGTGCCAGCAGTTTACGGGGGTCCTTACGGGAGTACTTC. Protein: CASSLRGSLREYF.

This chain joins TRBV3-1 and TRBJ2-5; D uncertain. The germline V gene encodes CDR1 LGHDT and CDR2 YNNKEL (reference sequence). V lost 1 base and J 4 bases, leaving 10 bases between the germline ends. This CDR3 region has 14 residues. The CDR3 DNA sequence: TGTGCCAGCAGCCAAGCGAGGACCCTAGAGACCCAGTACTTC. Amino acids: CASSQARTLETQYF.

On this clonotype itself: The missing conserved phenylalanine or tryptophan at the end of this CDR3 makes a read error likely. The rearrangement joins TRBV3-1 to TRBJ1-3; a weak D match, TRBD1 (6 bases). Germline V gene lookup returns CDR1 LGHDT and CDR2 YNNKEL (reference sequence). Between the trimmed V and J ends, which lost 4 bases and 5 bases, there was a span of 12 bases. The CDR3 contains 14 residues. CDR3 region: CASSREGGRNTIYV. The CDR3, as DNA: TGTGCCAGCAGCCGAGAAGGGGGAAGAAACACCATATATGTT.

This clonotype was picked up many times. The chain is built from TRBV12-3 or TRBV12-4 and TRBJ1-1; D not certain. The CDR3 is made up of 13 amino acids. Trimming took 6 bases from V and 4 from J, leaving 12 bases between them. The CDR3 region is CASSPTGATEAFF. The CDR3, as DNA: TGTGCCAGCAGCCCCACGGGCGCCACTGAAGCTTTCTTT.

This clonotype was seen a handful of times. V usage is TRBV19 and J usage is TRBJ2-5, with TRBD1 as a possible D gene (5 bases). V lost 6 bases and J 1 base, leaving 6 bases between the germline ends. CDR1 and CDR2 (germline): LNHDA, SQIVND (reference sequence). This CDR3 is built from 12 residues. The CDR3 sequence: CASRDTQETQYF. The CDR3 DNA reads TGTGCCAGTAGGGACACCCAAGAGACCCAGTACTTC.

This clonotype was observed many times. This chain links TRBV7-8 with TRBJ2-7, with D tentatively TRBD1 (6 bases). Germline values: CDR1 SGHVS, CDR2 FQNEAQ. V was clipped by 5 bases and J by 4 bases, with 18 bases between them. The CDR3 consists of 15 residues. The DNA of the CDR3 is TGTGCCAGCAGCCGCCAATCCCGGGACATTTACGAGCAGTACTTC. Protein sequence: CASSRQSRDIYEQYF.

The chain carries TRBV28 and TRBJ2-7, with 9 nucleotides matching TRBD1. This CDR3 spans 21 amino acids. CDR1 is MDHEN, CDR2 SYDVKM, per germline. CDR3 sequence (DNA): TGTGCCAGCAGTTACCCAACGATTCCCGAGACAGGGGGACAGATACAGGGCGAGCAGTATGTC. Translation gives CASSYPTIPETGGQIQGEQYV.